This entry lists 10 T cell receptor beta chains sequenced from one sample in a study of shared clonotypes between healthy human individuals. CD45RO-negative CD8 cells positively selected for CCR7 made up the naive population, which excluded terminally differentiated effector memory CD45RA+ cells. Clones were read by immunoSEQ multiplex PCR, and TCRdb kept only the in-frame ones, dropping some. The table records around 580,000 clones, 95% to 98% of them present only once. Sequenced: naive CD8+ T cells sorted from blood. These receptors all stem from a man aged 25 to 40 in good health.

This clone was counted a single time. This chain links TRBV27 with TRBJ2-7; 7 bases are a match to TRBD2. Per germline, CDR1 MNHEY and CDR2 SMNVEV (reference sequence). There are 17 residues in the CDR3. Trimming took 1 base from V and 2 from J; bases not matched to a gene: 11. The CDR3, as DNA: TGTGCCAGCAGTTTATTGCGGACGGGACTACTCGCCTACGAGCAGTACTTC. It yields the protein CASSLLRTGLLAYEQYF.

A note on this clone: Other DNA sequences in this sample translate to the same CDR3. This rearrangement joins TRBV5-1 to TRBJ2-7; 14 positions match TRBD2. This CDR3 spans 15 amino acids. Germline CDR1 and CDR2: SGHRS and YFSETQ. V was pared by 4 bases and J by 4 bases, with 4 bases of the junction left unmatched. CDR3 protein: CASSPGTSGRYEQYF. The CDR3 DNA reads as TGCGCCAGCAGCCCGGGGACTAGCGGGAGATACGAGCAGTACTTC. Variable domain in full (rest from reference TRBV5-1 and TRBJ2-7): KAGVTQTPRYLIKTRGQQVTLSCSPISGHRSVSWYQQTPGQGLQFLFEYFSETQRNKGNFPGRFSGRQFSNSRSEMNVSTLELGDSALYLCASSPGTSGRYEQYFGPGTRLTVT.

This rearrangement joins TRBV30 to TRBJ2-1; D is undetermined. The length of the CDR3 is 12 residues. Trimming stripped 1 base from V and 14 bases from J, with 15 bases between. Germline CDR1 and CDR2: GTSNPN and SVGIG (reference sequence). In DNA form, the CDR3 reads TGTGCCTGGAGTGATCTGTCAGGTACGGAGTTCTTC. The encoded protein is CAWSDLSGTEFF. The whole variable domain, remainder taken from reference TRBV30 and TRBJ2-1, is SQTIHQWPATLVQPVGSPLSLECTVEGTSNPNLYWYRQAAGRGLQLLFYSVGIGQISSEVPQNLSASRPQDRQFILSSKKLLLSDSGFYLCAWSDLSGTEFFGPGTRLTVL.

The V call is TRBV30, the J call TRBJ2-7, with 12 nucleotides matching TRBD1. CDR1 is GTSNPN and CDR2 is SVGIG in the germline V gene (reference sequence). After removal of 2 bases from V and 5 bases from J, the junction contained 4 bases not matched to a gene. The CDR3 loop spans 14 amino acids. The chain's CDR3 is CAWSWGQGANEQYF. The CDR3 nucleotides are TGTGCCTGGAGTTGGGGACAGGGGGCGAACGAGCAGTACTTC.

In this sample, this clone turned up once. Other nucleotide sequences in the sample specify the same CDR3. This sequence joins TRBV19 and TRBJ2-7; no reliable D call. CDR3 length: 12 amino acids. In germline, CDR1 is LNHDA, CDR2 SQIVND (reference sequence). Between the trimmed V and J ends, which lost 5 bases and 0 bases, there was a span of 5 bases. The CDR3 DNA is TGTGCCAGTAGTCTGAACTCCTACGAGCAGTACTTC. It yields the protein CASSLNSYEQYF.

The rearrangement uses TRBV7-9 and TRBJ2-7; TRBD1 matches at 8 bases. V shed 5 bases and J 3 bases; nucleotides not matched to a gene: 12. The CDR3 totals 16 residues. Germline V gives CDR1 SEHNR, CDR2 FQNEAQ (reference sequence). The CDR3 DNA sequence: TGTGCCAGCAGCCCCCCTCCAAGGACAGGGCTCTACGAGCAGTACTTC. It yields the protein CASSPPPRTGLYEQYF.

This chain uses TRBV11-2 with TRBJ2-7, with D tentatively TRBD1 or TRBD2 (5 bases each). Germline V lookup: CDR1 SGHAT, CDR2 FQNNGV. This CDR3 comprises 15 residues. Trimming took off 5 bases at V and 2 bases at J, with 16 bases between the two ends. The CDR3 DNA is TGTGCCAGCAGCCTCGGGGCGAGGGGCCCCTACGAGCAGTACTTC. Translated, it gives CASSLGARGPYEQYF.

The chain is built from TRBV27 and TRBJ1-2; TRBD1 is a possible D gene (5 bases). Trimming pared 5 bases from V and 2 bases from J, leaving 21 bases between. This CDR3 has 17 amino acids. The germline V gene has CDR1 MNHEY and CDR2 SMNVEV (reference sequence). CDR3 DNA: TGTGCCAGCAGTACAAATACAGGCCACCAGGGAAACTATGGCTACACCTTC. This sequence encodes CASSTNTGHQGNYGYTF.

V usage is TRBV27 and J usage is TRBJ2-1; 7 positions agree with TRBD1. Unmatched junction bases numbered 3, after V lost 6 bases and J lost 4 bases. The CDR3 consists of 13 residues. CDR1 MNHEY and CDR2 SMNVEV come from the germline V gene (reference sequence). CDR3: CASRIQGYNEQFF. CDR3 nucleotide sequence: TGTGCCAGCAGGATACAGGGGTACAATGAGCAGTTCTTC.

This clone was seen only once. The chain recombines TRBV29-1 with TRBJ1-2; 9 bases align to TRBD1. Per germline, CDR1 SQVTM and CDR2 ANQGSEA. Trimming at V came to 1 base and at J to 2 bases, leaving 5 bases not matched to a gene. CDR3 length: 15 amino acids. Here the CDR3 DNA reads TGCAGCGTTGAAGCCTACAGGGGGCTGAACTATGGCTACACCTTC. Amino acid sequence: CSVEAYRGLNYGYTF. The full variable domain, rest sourced from reference TRBV29-1 and TRBJ1-2, is SAVISQKPSRDICQRGTSLTIQCQVDSQVTMMFWYRQQPGQSLTLIATANQGSEATYESGFVIDKFPISRPNLTFSTLTVSNMSPEDSSIYLCSVEAYRGLNYGYTFGSGTRLTVV.